This T cell receptor (beta chain) was recorded in a study of beta chain features in type 1 diabetes. The study's findings and limits: Within the patient group, naive, central memory and Treg TCRB repertoires appeared more similar to each other than within healthy donors.

Sequencing targeted expressed TCRB transcripts, as all isolated RNA had been reverse transcribed. Data came from immunoSEQ multiplex PCR; TCRdb stores just in-frame clones and leaves some out. The table lists 250,000 to 300,000 clones, roughly 8% of them singletons. To note about this clone: The target antigen is unknown. Within the sample, other DNA sequences also encode this same CDR3.

CDR3 length equals 14 residues. V shed 6 bases, J shed 0 bases, and the junction held 4 bases outside the gene matches. Looked up from germline, CDR1 is MNHEY and CDR2 is SVGAGI. The rearrangement links TRBV6-5 to TRBJ2-7; 8 bases match TRBD1. This sequence was found in a woman aged 18-30 years in good health. Sequenced: central memory CD4+ T cells from blood. The CDR3 DNA reads TGTGCCAGCAGATCCGGGACAGGCTCCTACGAGCAGTACTTC. It is translated as CASRSGTGSYEQYF.